This T cell receptor beta chain was sequenced in a study of shared clonotypes between healthy human individuals. Whole-study results and caveats: Researchers found naive subsets generally carried larger estimated richness than memory subsets.

The study drew its donors from healthy HIV-negative adults without recent acute infections or vaccinations. The test was conducted at deep level. The input for sorted-subset replicate PCRs was 150 to 200 ng DNA, around 30,000 T cell genomes. The protocol was immunoSEQ multiplex PCR, while the TCRdb copy is restricted to in-frame clones and leaves out a portion. The repertoire has about 680,000 clones, 73% of them found once; the top ten carry roughly 1.9%. Trimming cost V 1 base and J 12 bases; bases outside gene matches: 1. There are 13 residues in the CDR3. The germline V gene encodes CDR1 SEHNR and CDR2 FQNEAQ (reference sequence). A note on this clone: Its antigen is still unknown.

V gene TRBV7-9 combines with J gene TRBJ2-1; 12 bases are a match to TRBD2. The source is a woman in her 30s in good health. Material for sequencing was memory CD4+ T cells sorted from blood. The subset: CD45RA-negative fraction. CDR3 nucleotide sequence: TGTGCCAGCAGCTTAGAACTAGCGGGGGGGCAGTTCTTC. The encoded protein is CASSLELAGGQFF.